The 29 T cell receptor beta chains given below trace back to one sample, sequenced in a study of blood T cell repertoires in COVID-19. Libraries were prepared by immunoSEQ multiplex PCR; TCRdb keeps only in-frame clonotypes and omits some of them. The profile shows just under 20,000 clones, roughly 87% of them singletons. Sequencing was done on a sample of peripheral blood. The receptor source for this set is a human donor with active COVID-19. The donor label of this sample is uncertain.

J is TRBJ1-5 and V is TRBV4-1; D possibly corresponds to TRBD1 (5 bases). Germline V gene lookup returns CDR1 MGHRA and CDR2 YSYEKL. The V end lost 5 bases, the J end lost 7 bases, and 18 bases lay between the germline ends. This CDR3 has 15 amino acids. The CDR3 here is CASSKDTLKDQPQHF. As DNA, the CDR3 is TGCGCCAGCAGCAAGGACACCTTAAAGGACCAGCCCCAGCATTTT.

The chain couples TRBV10-3 to TRBJ1-4; D remains ambiguous. Looked up from germline, CDR1 is ENHRY and CDR2 is SYGVKD. The CDR3 is 12 residues long. The germline V and J ends were trimmed by 11 bases and 2 bases, with 9 bases remaining between them. The CDR3 DNA follows: TGTGCCGCTGGGAGGACTAATGAAAAACTGTTTTTT. Translated: CAAGRTNEKLFF.

The CDR3, as DNA: TGTGCCAGCAGCCTACAAGACAATGAGCAGTTCTTC. Translation: CASSLQDNEQFF. The chain combines TRBV7-8 with TRBJ2-1; no reliable D call. The germline CDR1 and CDR2 sequences are SGHVS and FQNEAQ. The germline V and J ends were trimmed by 5 bases and 5 bases, with 7 bases remaining between them. The CDR3 is 12 amino acids.

The chain combines TRBV6-2 or TRBV6-3 with TRBJ2-2; the match to TRBD1 covers 7 bases. The CDR3 contains 16 residues. CDR1 MNHEY and CDR2 SVGEGT come from the germline V gene. The junction had 9 bases not matched to a gene; V was cut back by 4 bases and J by 4 bases. CDR3 DNA sequence: TGTGCCAGCAGTTCTACCACAGGGGCGGGCACCGGGGAGCTGTTTTTT. Its protein is CASSSTTGAGTGELFF.

The chain recombines TRBV14 with TRBJ2-3; perhaps TRBD2 as D (5 bases). V lost 7 bases and J 3 bases, leaving 14 bases between the germline ends. Per the germline V gene, CDR1 is SGHDN and CDR2 is FVKESK. The CDR3 has 14 residues. The chain's CDR3 is CASKAELGTDTQYF. The CDR3 DNA sequence: TGTGCCAGCAAGGCCGAACTAGGAACAGATACGCAGTATTTT.

This clone occurred once. The V and J genes are TRBV5-1 and TRBJ2-1; 10 bases align to TRBD2. The CDR3 contains 15 residues. Germline V CDR1 and CDR2: SGHRS, YFSETQ. V was pared by 5 bases and J by 8 bases, with 10 bases of the junction left unmatched. CDR3 in amino acids: CASSPLAGEGYEQFF. The DNA of the CDR3 is TGCGCCAGCAGTCCGCTAGCGGGAGAAGGGTATGAGCAGTTCTTC.

The rearrangement links TRBV12-3 or TRBV12-4 to TRBJ2-1; weak D call: TRBD2 (6 bases). This CDR3 spans 13 amino acids. Trimming took off 6 bases at V and 7 bases at J, with 13 bases between the two ends. CDR3 coding DNA: TGTGCCAGCAGCCGGGGACTTTTTAATGAGCAGTTCTTC. Its protein is CASSRGLFNEQFF.

V is TRBV6-2 or TRBV6-3 and J is TRBJ2-3; possible D gene TRBD2, 5 bases. The CDR3 consists of 17 residues. CDR1 is MNHEY and CDR2 is SVGEGT in the germline V gene. Trimming cost V 0 bases and J 5 bases, with 18 bases left between them. The CDR3 sequence is CASSYSSGLGREDTQYF. The CDR3 DNA follows: TGTGCCAGCAGTTACTCGAGCGGCCTTGGCAGAGAAGATACGCAGTATTTT.

This clone was counted a few times. V is TRBV2 and J is TRBJ2-1; D is unclear. Trimming pared 3 bases from V and 1 base from J, leaving 4 bases between. Germline-derived CDR1 and CDR2 are SNHLY and FYNNEI. The CDR3 spans 13 residues. The CDR3 DNA reads as TGTGCCAGCAGTGACTTGTCCTACAATGAGCAGTTCTTC. Encoded protein: CASSDLSYNEQFF. Full variable domain (missing parts from reference TRBV2 and TRBJ2-1): EPEVTQTPSHQVTQMGQEVILRCVPISNHLYFYWYRQILGQKVEFLVSFYNNEISEKSEIFDDQFSVERPDGSNFTLKIRSTKLEDSAMYFCASSDLSYNEQFFGPGTRLTVL.

This chain links TRBV30 with TRBJ2-2; D remains unclear. CDR3 length: 13 residues. Germline values: CDR1 GTSNPN, CDR2 SVGIG (reference sequence). Trimming left V 4 bases short and J 5 bases short, with 11 bases between. The CDR3 loop is CAWIRLQTGELFF. CDR3 coding DNA: TGTGCCTGGATCCGCCTGCAGACCGGGGAGCTGTTTTTT.

This chain connects TRBV28 to TRBJ2-5; 13 bases fit TRBD2. CDR3 length: 16 amino acids. V dropped 4 bases and J dropped 5; count of bases not matched to a gene: 7. Germline V lookup: CDR1 MDHEN, CDR2 SYDVKM. CDR3 sequence: CASSSILAGGAETQYF. CDR3 in DNA: TGTGCCAGCAGTTCCATACTAGCGGGAGGGGCGGAGACCCAGTACTTC.

The V call is TRBV5-1, the J call TRBJ2-6; TRBD2 agrees at 11 bases. The V gene end was trimmed by 5 bases and the J gene end by 0 bases; junction bases not matched to a gene: 10. The CDR3 is 19 residues long. The germline V gene has CDR1 SGHRS and CDR2 YFSETQ. The CDR3 loop is CASRPDGLAGLSGANVLTF. CDR3 nucleotide sequence: TGCGCCAGCAGACCAGATGGACTAGCGGGTCTCTCTGGGGCCAACGTCCTGACTTTC. The whole variable domain, remainder taken from reference TRBV5-1 and TRBJ2-6, is KAGVTQTPRYLIKTRGQQVTLSCSPISGHRSVSWYQQTPGQGLQFLFEYFSETQRNKGNFPGRFSGRQFSNSRSEMNVSTLELGDSALYLCASRPDGLAGLSGANVLTFGAGSRLTVL.

The V call is TRBV28, the J call TRBJ2-3; 7 bases are shared with TRBD1. Germline lookup yields CDR1 MDHEN and CDR2 SYDVKM. The CDR3 contains 14 residues. Trimming removed 3 bases from V and 11 bases from J; junction bases left unmatched: 11. CDR3 protein: CASSFRGSAGVQYF. In DNA, the CDR3 is TGTGCCAGCAGTTTCAGGGGGAGCGCGGGCGTGCAGTATTTT.

The V gene is TRBV7-9, the J gene TRBJ2-3; 10 nucleotides match TRBD2. The CDR3 is made up of 16 amino acids. With V trimmed by 2 bases and J by 2 bases, 4 bases remained unmatched. Germline-derived CDR1 and CDR2 are SEHNR and FQNEAQ (reference sequence). The CDR3 bases are TGTGCCAGCAGCTTAAGGACTAGCGGAGTCACAGATACGCAGTATTTT. It translates to CASSLRTSGVTDTQYF.

This clone was seen a few times. V and J are TRBV10-3 and TRBJ1-6; 7 bases match TRBD1. In germline, CDR1 is ENHRY, CDR2 SYGVKD. This CDR3 has 14 amino acids. Unmatched junction bases numbered 3, after V lost 2 bases and J lost 8 bases. The CDR3 loop is CAISEGTDYSPLHF. In DNA, the CDR3 is TGTGCCATCAGTGAGGGGACAGATTATTCACCCCTCCACTTT.

The chain carries TRBV9 and TRBJ1-2, with D perhaps TRBD1 (5 bases). The CDR3 extends over 14 amino acids. V shed 3 bases and J shed 4 bases, with 13 bases lying between them. CDR1 is SGDLS, CDR2 YYNGEE, per germline. The CDR3 DNA is TGTGCCAGCAGCGCGGGACCGGGACTCTATGGCTACACCTTC. This gives the protein CASSAGPGLYGYTF.

This chain uses TRBV11-3 with TRBJ2-2, with TRBD2 identical over 9 bases. In germline, CDR1 is SGHNT, CDR2 YENEEA. V lost 5 bases to trimming and J lost 4 bases; unmatched junction nucleotides: 5. The CDR3 is 15 amino acids. The CDR3 reads CASSTGTSRTGELFF. The CDR3 DNA sequence: TGTGCCAGCAGCACCGGGACTAGCCGCACCGGGGAGCTGTTTTTT.

In its sample, this clone was seen once. The chain uses TRBV24-1 and TRBJ2-1, with a weak D call TRBD1 (5 bases). The CDR3 is made up of 14 amino acids. Germline assignment: CDR1 KGHDR and CDR2 SFDVKD. V lost 4 bases to trimming and J lost 6 bases, with 12 bases between them. The CDR3 spells CATSEPGFRNEQFF. The CDR3 DNA reads as TGTGCCACCAGTGAGCCAGGGTTTCGCAATGAGCAGTTCTTC.

The gene calls are TRBV2 and TRBJ2-1; 7 nucleotides agree with TRBD1. Trimming at V came to 2 bases and at J to 6 bases, leaving 4 bases not matched to a gene. Germline lookup yields CDR1 SNHLY and CDR2 FYNNEI. There are 14 residues in the CDR3. The CDR3 DNA reads TGTGCCAGCAGTGAAATACGACAGGGCAATGAGCAGTTCTTC. Encoded protein: CASSEIRQGNEQFF.

The CDR3 reads CASSLRGSNQPQHF. The DNA for the CDR3 is TGTGCCAGCAGTTTACGGGGTAGCAATCAGCCCCAGCATTTT. This chain joins TRBV28 and TRBJ1-5; no clear D gene. The V end lost 2 bases, the J end lost 0 bases, and 5 bases lay between the germline ends. CDR1 is MDHEN and CDR2 is SYDVKM in the germline V gene. This CDR3 has 14 residues.

This clone was observed a few times. CDR3 sequence reads: CAWSPRGRAGEPQHF. DNA for the CDR3: TGTGCCTGGAGCCCTCGGGGGAGGGCCGGTGAGCCCCAGCATTTT. The rearrangement uses TRBV30 and TRBJ1-5; TRBD1 is a possible D gene (5 bases). Germline loops: CDR1 GTSNPN, CDR2 SVGIG (reference sequence). The V gene lost 3 bases and the J gene lost 8 bases, with 20 bases spanning the gap. CDR3 size: 15 residues.

The table lists this clone with a count of one. This chain uses TRBV18 with TRBJ2-3; possibly TRBD1 for D (6 bases). V lost 4 bases and J lost 0, with 11 bases in between. CDR1 and CDR2 from the germline V gene are KGHSH and LQKENI. The CDR3 is made up of 15 amino acids. The CDR3 sequence: CASSRTVPSTDTQYF. For the CDR3, the DNA is TGTGCCAGCTCACGGACAGTACCTAGCACAGATACGCAGTATTTT.

The chain recombines TRBV3-1 (or the pseudogene TRBV3-2) with TRBJ2-2; 7 bases map to TRBD1. The V and J ends lost 4 bases and 1 base, in that order; junction bases with no gene match: 9. The CDR3 covers 17 residues. The germline V gene encodes CDR1 LGHDT and CDR2 YNNKEL (reference sequence). CDR3 protein: CASSRGTDRLNTGELFF. The CDR3 region has the DNA TGTGCCAGCAGCCGGGGGACAGATAGATTGAACACCGGGGAGCTGTTTTTT.

This clone was counted only a few times. The chain couples TRBV28 to TRBJ2-1, with D hard to call. The CDR3 contains 15 residues. Germline lookup yields CDR1 MDHEN and CDR2 SYDVKM. V lost 3 bases, J lost 0 bases, and 9 bases lay in between. CDR3 nucleotides: TGTGCCAGCAGTTTGCAGGTTAGCTCCTACAATGAGCAGTTCTTC. Protein sequence: CASSLQVSSYNEQFF.

This chain joins TRBV28 and TRBJ1-5; D possibly corresponds to TRBD1 (5 bases). Between the trimmed V and J ends, which lost 4 bases and 0 bases, there was a span of 10 bases. Germline values: CDR1 MDHEN, CDR2 SYDVKM. This CDR3 contains 15 residues. The chain's CDR3 is CASSSDTYSNQPQHF. The CDR3 coding sequence is TGTGCCAGCAGTTCGGACACCTATAGCAATCAGCCCCAGCATTTT.

V is TRBV2 and J is TRBJ1-5; 12 bases match TRBD1. Per the germline V gene, CDR1 is SNHLY and CDR2 is FYNNEI. J was trimmed by 3 bases and V by 5 bases; bases with no gene match: 2. There are 15 residues in the CDR3. CDR3 in DNA: TGTGCCAGCAGTCGGGACAGGGGGCCCAATCAGCCCCAGCATTTT. Translated, it gives CASSRDRGPNQPQHF.

The chain employs TRBV25-1 and TRBJ2-1; D uncertain. This CDR3 is 13 amino acids long. Germline V CDR1 and CDR2: MGHDK, SYGVNS. The V and J ends lost 5 bases and 4 bases respectively, with 9 bases between them. The CDR3 sequence: CASSLAGYNEQFF. Written as DNA, the CDR3 is TGTGCCAGCAGTTTAGCCGGGTACAATGAGCAGTTCTTC. The full variable domain, with the rest looked up from reference TRBV25-1 and TRBJ2-1, is EADIYQTPRYLVIGTGKKITLECSQTMGHDKMYWYQQDPGMELHLIHYSYGVNSTEKGDLSSESTVSRIRTEHFPLTLESARPSHTSQYLCASSLAGYNEQFFGPGTRLTVL.

The chain employs TRBV7-2 and TRBJ2-2; TRBD1 is a possible D gene (5 bases). The CDR3 has 15 residues. CDR1 and CDR2 from the germline V gene are SGHTA and FQGNSA. V gave up 1 base and J gave up 5 bases, with 11 bases separating them. The CDR3 DNA sequence: TGTGCCAGCAGCTTAGAAGGGGCCCGGACCGGGGAGCTGTTTTTT. Residues: CASSLEGARTGELFF.

This clone was seen just once. The V gene is TRBV27, the J gene TRBJ2-1; 13 positions match TRBD2. J was trimmed by 7 bases and V by 5 bases; bases with no gene match: 5. The germline V gene encodes CDR1 MNHEY and CDR2 SMNVEV (reference sequence). The CDR3 loop spans 15 amino acids. This CDR3 is CASSAGTSGTNEQFF. In DNA, the CDR3 is TGTGCCAGCAGTGCCGGGACTAGCGGGACGAATGAGCAGTTCTTC.